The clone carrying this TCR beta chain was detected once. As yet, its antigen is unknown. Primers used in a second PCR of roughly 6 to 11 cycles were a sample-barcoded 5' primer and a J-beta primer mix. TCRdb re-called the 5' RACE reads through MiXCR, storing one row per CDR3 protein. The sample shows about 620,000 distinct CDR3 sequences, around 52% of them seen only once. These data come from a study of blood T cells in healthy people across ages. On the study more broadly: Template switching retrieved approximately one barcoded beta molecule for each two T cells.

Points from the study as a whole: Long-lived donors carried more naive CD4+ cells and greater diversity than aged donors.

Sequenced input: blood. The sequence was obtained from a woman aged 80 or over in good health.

For the CDR3, the DNA is TGCAGTGCTAGTGAACAGATGAATCAGCCCCAGCATTTT. Translated, it gives CSASEQMNQPQHF. This chain uses TRBV20-1 with TRBJ1-5; D ambiguous. Germline CDR1 reads DFQATT; CDR2 reads SNEGSKA (reference sequence). CDR3 length equals 13 residues. Trimming took 3 bases from V and 4 from J, leaving 10 bases between them.